These T cell receptor beta chains were read from a single sample in a study of response to subunit inactivated influenza vaccine. In TCRdb, the RT-PCR reads were re-called with MiXCR into one record per CDR3 protein. The repertoire holds 710,000 or so distinct CDR3 sequences, with less than 20% as singletons. Sample: PBMCs from blood, taken roughly 12 days after vaccination. All receptors come from a man aged 45 to 65 who received an inactivated influenza vaccine. Each CDR3 is given with its conserved first and last residue. The D gene is left open where the match is weak. A row's size may be missing; if present it is once, few, many or a size class.

TRBD1	few	TRBJ1-5	TRBV28	TGTGCCAGCAGAAAGTATGCCGGGACAGGGGTCCACTATAGCAATCAGCCCCAGCATTTT	CASRKYAGTGVHYSNQPQHF
.	few	TRBJ2-3	TRBV3-1	TGTGCCAGCAGCCCGGACAGTCGTACGCAGTATTTT	CASSPDSRTQYF
.	few	TRBJ1-1	TRBV4-2	TGTGCCAGCAACCAAGATCGGGACTACTACACTGAAGCTTTCTTT	CASNQDRDYYTEAFF
TRBD1	.	TRBJ1-1	TRBV20-1	TGCAGTGCTTTAGGGACAGGGAACACTGAAGCTTTCTTT	CSALGTGNTEAFF
TRBD2	.	TRBJ2-1	TRBV20-1	TGCAGTGCTAGAGCCTGGGGACTAGCGGCATACAATGAGCAGTTCTTC	CSARAWGLAAYNEQFF
.	few	TRBJ2-5	TRBV20-1	TGCAGTGCTAGACTTGCAGGGACGGAGACCCAGTACTTC	CSARLAGTETQYF
.	few	TRBJ2-3	TRBV12-3/TRBV12-4	TGTGCCAGCAGTCCCGGACACGGCACAGATACGCAGTATTTT	CASSPGHGTDTQYF
.	.	TRBJ2-6	TRBV7-2	TGTGCCAGCAGCTTAGCGGGGATAACCTCTGGGGCCAACGTCCTGACTTTC	CASSLAGITSGANVLTF
TRBD1	.	TRBJ1-2	TRBV6-1	TGTGCCAGCAGTACCCGGGACAGGGCGAGTAACTATGGCTACACCTTC	CASSTRDRASNYGYTF
.	.	TRBJ2-6	TRBV29-1	TGCAGCGTTGGCATGGACTCTGGGGCCAACGTCCTGACTTTC	CSVGMDSGANVLTF
TRBD2	many	TRBJ2-3	TRBV29-1	TGCAGCGTTGAGATCGGGGGGGCCACAGATACGCAGTATTTT	CSVEIGGATDTQYF
TRBD2	few	TRBJ2-3	TRBV20-1	TGCAGTGCTGGAAAGTCCGGGACTAGAACAGATACGCAGTATTTT	CSAGKSGTRTDTQYF
.	few	TRBJ1-2	TRBV19	TGTGCCAGTAGCATGACATATAGCTACACCTTC	CASSMTYSYTF
TRBD2	.	TRBJ2-5	TRBV25-1	TGTGCCAGCAGTGAATCTAGCGGGAGAAAGACCCAGTACTTC	CASSESSGRKTQYF
TRBD2	.	TRBJ2-7	TRBV6-1	TGTGCCAGCAGCAGACTAGCGGGAGAGCTCTACGAGCAGTACTTC	CASSRLAGELYEQYF
TRBD1	.	TRBJ2-7	TRBV27	TGTGCCAGCAGTTTATTACTTGGACCGGGACAGAATCCCTACGAGCAGTACTTC	CASSLLLGPGQNPYEQYF
.	few	TRBJ2-7	TRBV3-1	TGTGCCAGCAGCACCCGAGGGCAGACCTACGAGCAGTACTTC	CASSTRGQTYEQYF
.	.	TRBJ2-1	TRBV27	TGTGCCACGACGGGACTCTCCTACAATGAGCAGTTCTTC	CATTGLSYNEQFF
TRBD1	few	TRBJ2-7	TRBV6-1	TGTGCCAGCAGCTGGGACAGGTCGTCTCGCTACGAGCAGTACTTC	CASSWDRSSRYEQYF
TRBD1	few	TRBJ1-5	TRBV12-3/TRBV12-4	TGTGCCAGCAGTAATACGGACAGGGGCCTCAATCAGCCCCAGCATTTT	CASSNTDRGLNQPQHF
.	.	TRBJ1-5	TRBV20-1	TGCAGTGCTTCCCAACGGGGGAGCAATCAGCCCCAGCATTTT	CSASQRGSNQPQHF
.	few	TRBJ2-1	TRBV11-2	TGTGCCAGCAGCAATCGCTTCGACAGATCAAATGAGCAGTTCTTC	CASSNRFDRSNEQFF
.	few	TRBJ1-1	TRBV20-1	TGCAGTGCCCCTGGTCCTGGAACGACCACTGAAGCTTTCTTT	CSAPGPGTTTEAFF
.	.	TRBJ1-1	TRBV6-2/TRBV6-3	TGTGCCAGCAGTTACCTTGGGACTTGGAGCACTGAAGCTTTCTTT	CASSYLGTWSTEAFF
.	few	TRBJ1-2	TRBV11-2	TGTGCCAGCAGCTTGACCCCCCTTGGCTACACCTTC	CASSLTPLGYTF
TRBD2	few	TRBJ2-7	TRBV6-1	TGTGCCAGCATTGATCTAGCGGGAGCTTACGAGCAGTACTTC	CASIDLAGAYEQYF
.	.	TRBJ2-1	TRBV2	TGTGCCAGCAGTGAAAAGGTTGAGCAGTTCTTC	CASSEKVEQFF
.	few	TRBJ2-5	TRBV2	TGTGCCAGCAGTGACGCGGGGCAAGAGACCCAGTACTTC	CASSDAGQETQYF
TRBD2	.	TRBJ2-5	TRBV7-9	TGTGCCAGCAGCGGAGTACTAGCGGGAGGGCGAAGGGAGACCCAGTACTTC	CASSGVLAGGRRETQYF
.	.	TRBJ1-1	TRBV7-9	TGTGCCAGCAGCTCCTTCCGGGCAGGCGAAAACACTGAAGCTTTCTTT	CASSSFRAGENTEAFF
.	few	TRBJ2-7	TRBV20-1	TGCAGTGCCCTTTCTAGGAGGCCCTACGAGCAGTACTTC	CSALSRRPYEQYF
.	.	TRBJ2-1	TRBV4-1	TGCGCCAGCAGCCACGAGGGCCAAACCCTCTACAATGAGCAGTTCTTC	CASSHEGQTLYNEQFF
TRBD1	.	TRBJ2-4	TRBV10-2	TGCGCCAGCAGTGAGTCTAGCGGACAGGGAGCTCCCAAGTACTTC	CASSESSGQGAPKYF
.	.	TRBJ2-5	TRBV5-5	TGTGCCAGCAGCTTGGGGGCGCCGGGAGAGACCCAGTACTTC	CASSLGAPGETQYF
.	.	TRBJ2-3	TRBV7-9	TGTGCCAGCAGCTTCGCTAGGGGGTTCACAGATACGCAGTATTTT	CASSFARGFTDTQYF
.	.	TRBJ2-3	TRBV18	TGTGCCAGCTCACCACCCTGGGGCCGGATGGCGGATACGCAGTATTTT	CASSPPWGRMADTQYF
.	.	TRBJ1-3	TRBV6-2/TRBV6-3	TGTGCCAGCAGCTCCTTTCAAGGAAACACCATATATTTT	CASSSFQGNTIYF
.	.	TRBJ2-1	TRBV9	TGTGCCAGCAGCGTAGTCCCAGGATCCTACAATGAGCAGTTCTTC	CASSVVPGSYNEQFF
.	few	TRBJ1-4	TRBV6-6	TGTGCCAGCAGTTACGGGCCCCGAGAACTGTTTTTT	CASSYGPRELFF
.	.	TRBJ2-1	TRBV19	TGTGCCAGTAAATTCCTCGGATCCTCCTACAATGAGCAGTTCTTC	CASKFLGSSYNEQFF
.	few	TRBJ2-6	TRBV7-2	TGTGCCAGCAGCTCTCGCGGGGGCCCCTCTGGGGCCAACGTCCTGACTTTC	CASSSRGGPSGANVLTF
TRBD1	few	TRBJ1-1	TRBV7-8	TGTGCCAGCAGCGCCGACAGGGGACAAGCTTTCTTT	CASSADRGQAFF
.	few	TRBJ1-6	TRBV28	TGTGCCAGCAGTTGGGCCGGGGGGGCATATTCACCCCTCCACTTT	CASSWAGGAYSPLHF
.	few	TRBJ2-1	TRBV4-1	TGCGCCAGCAGCCAAGAATACGGGCAGGGCAGCGGGCCTGAGCAGTTCTTC	CASSQEYGQGSGPEQFF
.	few	TRBJ2-5	TRBV15	TGTGCCACCAGCAGGGGCTCCCTACAGGGAGGGGAGACCCAGTACTTC	CATSRGSLQGGETQYF
.	few	TRBJ1-2	TRBV18	TGTGCCAGCTCACCTCAAGGGGAAAACTATGGCTACACCTTC	CASSPQGENYGYTF